A single sample is the source of the 21 T cell receptor beta chains below, sequenced in a study of cytomegalovirus exposure and HLA in healthy donors (dated by TCRdb to the late 2010s). To prepare the library, the immunoSEQ multiplex PCR assay was applied. The multiplex PCR relied on a mix of 60 forward primers for TCR Vbeta segments and 13 reverse primers for TCR Jbeta segments. TCRdb provides this immuneACCESS table in a form limited to in-frame rearrangements. Some clones are lacking; in checked studies, under half of them reflect an unresolved V gene, and why the rest are absent is not known. The sample table lists under 200,000 clones, around 80% of them with a count of one. Around 0.52% of the sample lies in the top ten. The sequenced sample was PBMCs. The origin of the receptors is a woman between 50 and 59 years old in good health and CMV-seronegative.

The chain has TRBV6-1 and TRBJ2-7, with 11 positions matching TRBD1. The CDR3 length is 15 residues. Germline CDR1 and CDR2: MNHNS and SASEGT. Losses at the gene ends were 4 bases for V and 3 bases for J; bases not matched to a gene: 5. CDR3 sequence reads: CASSVTGTGGYEQYF. CDR3 coding DNA: TGTGCCAGCAGTGTAACCGGGACAGGGGGCTACGAGCAGTACTTC.

The chain employs TRBV28 and TRBJ2-1; 7 bases agree with TRBD2. This CDR3 contains 13 residues. V trimming: 5 bases; J trimming: 10 bases; junction bases outside the gene matches: 8. CDR1 is MDHEN and CDR2 is SYDVKM in the germline V gene. CDR3 nucleotides: TGTGCCAGCAGTCCGCGCAGCGGGGTCGAGCAGTTCTTC. The encoded protein is CASSPRSGVEQFF.

This chain joins TRBV5-8 and TRBJ2-5; D gene unclear. From germline, CDR1 is SGHTS and CDR2 YDEGEE. Trimming pared 5 bases from V and 4 bases from J, leaving 12 bases between. The CDR3 sequence is 13 residues long. The CDR3 sequence is CASSAQDSETQYF. In nucleotides, the CDR3 is TGTGCCAGCAGTGCCCAGGATTCAGAGACCCAGTACTTC.

The rearrangement links TRBV27 to TRBJ2-2, with 7 bases that match TRBD2. J was trimmed by 3 bases and V by 6 bases; bases with no gene match: 10. Germline assignment: CDR1 MNHEY and CDR2 SMNVEV (reference sequence). CDR3 length: 16 amino acids. The CDR3 loop is CASSLSGTTYTGELFF. The CDR3 DNA follows: TGTGCCAGCAGCCTCTCCGGGACTACCTACACCGGGGAGCTGTTTTTT.

This chain uses TRBV29-1 with TRBJ1-5, with unresolved D. Per germline, CDR1 SQVTM and CDR2 ANQGSEA. CDR3 length: 13 residues. Trimming shortened V by 3 bases and J by 2 bases, and 8 bases separated the two germline ends. CDR3 amino acids: CSVESSGNQPQHF. CDR3 coding DNA: TGCAGCGTTGAGTCGTCAGGCAATCAGCCCCAGCATTTT.

The rearrangement joins TRBV5-1 to TRBJ2-7; D might be TRBD2 (6 bases). The V gene lost 6 bases and the J gene lost 0 bases, with 19 bases spanning the gap. This CDR3 contains 16 residues. Germline lookup yields CDR1 SGHRS and CDR2 YFSETQ. The CDR3 sequence: CASNLVGGQSSYEQYF. DNA for the CDR3: TGCGCCAGCAACCTAGTGGGAGGCCAGAGCTCCTACGAGCAGTACTTC.

The chain recombines TRBV18 with TRBJ2-7, with 10 bases that match TRBD2. The germline gives CDR1 KGHSH, CDR2 LQKENI. This CDR3 comprises 17 residues. V lost 2 bases to trimming and J lost 3 bases; unmatched junction nucleotides: 10. CDR3 nucleotides: TGTGCCAGCTCACCATTCGGGGGGACTAGCGCTTACTACGAGCAGTACTTC. This encodes CASSPFGGTSAYYEQYF.

In this sample, this clone turned up a few times. The rearrangement joins TRBV2 to TRBJ2-7, with D possibly matching TRBD1 (5 bases). Germline lookup yields CDR1 SNHLY and CDR2 FYNNEI. V lost 8 bases and J lost 0, with 8 bases in between. This CDR3 has 12 residues. The CDR3 sequence: CASYRNSYEQYF. In nucleotides, the CDR3 is TGTGCCAGCTACAGGAACTCCTACGAGCAGTACTTC. Looking up the rest from reference TRBV2 and TRBJ2-7 gives the full variable domain: EPEVTQTPSHQVTQMGQEVILRCVPISNHLYFYWYRQILGQKVEFLVSFYNNEISEKSEIFDDQFSVERPDGSNFTLKIRSTKLEDSAMYFCASYRNSYEQYFGPGTRLTVT.

CDR3 loop: CASSSPETTSGNGGNEQFF. The CDR3 nucleotides read TGTGCCAGCAGCTCACCCGAGACAACTAGCGGGAATGGAGGCAATGAGCAGTTCTTC. The genes are TRBV11-1 and TRBJ2-1; 10 bases map to TRBD2. Germline values: CDR1 SGHAT, CDR2 FQDESV (reference sequence). The CDR3 totals 19 residues. V was clipped by 4 bases and J by 6 bases; unmatched bases: 18.

V and J are TRBV2 and TRBJ2-1, with 8 nucleotides matching TRBD2. Unmatched junction bases numbered 7, after V lost 3 bases and J lost 0 bases. Germline V gives CDR1 SNHLY, CDR2 FYNNEI. The CDR3 consists of 17 residues. The CDR3 region has the DNA TGTGCCAGCAGTGAGGGTGGCGGGAGGCCCTCCTACAATGAGCAGTTCTTC. Its protein is CASSEGGGRPSYNEQFF.

This chain uses TRBV5-1 with TRBJ2-1, with D possibly being TRBD2 (6 bases). The germline V gene encodes CDR1 SGHRS and CDR2 YFSETQ. This CDR3 is built from 13 residues. The V and J ends lost 5 bases and 3 bases respectively, with 9 bases between them. DNA of the CDR3: TGCGCCAGCAGGCTGGGGGGCTACAATGAGCAGTTCTTC. Encoded protein: CASRLGGYNEQFF.

This chain joins TRBV11-2 and TRBJ2-2; D remains ambiguous. Germline V lookup: CDR1 SGHAT, CDR2 FQNNGV. This CDR3 is 13 amino acids long. Trimming removed 0 bases at V and 9 bases at J, with 8 bases between. CDR3 protein: CASSLESYRELFF. The DNA of the CDR3 is TGTGCCAGCAGCTTAGAATCCTATAGGGAGCTGTTTTTT.

The gene calls are TRBV27 and TRBJ2-1; D is perhaps TRBD2 (6 bases). The CDR3 is made up of 15 amino acids. V was shortened by 5 bases and J by 8 bases, with 19 bases between the two germline ends. From germline, CDR1 is MNHEY and CDR2 SMNVEV (reference sequence). The DNA of the CDR3 is TGTGCCAGCAGTGGAGATACTACGGGGGTGGATGAGCAGTTCTTC. Its protein product is CASSGDTTGVDEQFF.

The V and J genes are TRBV2 and TRBJ1-2; TRBD1 matches at 11 bases. The junction had 3 bases not matched to a gene; V was cut back by 2 bases and J by 4 bases. Germline V CDR1 and CDR2: SNHLY, FYNNEI. The CDR3 loop spans 15 amino acids. For the CDR3, the DNA is TGTGCCAGCAGTGAAAGGACAGGGGGCATCTATGGCTACACCTTC. This sequence encodes CASSERTGGIYGYTF. The whole variable domain, filled in from reference TRBV2 and TRBJ1-2, reads EPEVTQTPSHQVTQMGQEVILRCVPISNHLYFYWYRQILGQKVEFLVSFYNNEISEKSEIFDDQFSVERPDGSNFTLKIRSTKLEDSAMYFCASSERTGGIYGYTFGSGTRLTVV.

The chain links TRBV30 to TRBJ1-1; 7 positions agree with TRBD1. The CDR3 covers 16 residues. The trim removed 3 bases at V and 0 bases at J, leaving 10 bases unmatched. Germline V gene lookup returns CDR1 GTSNPN and CDR2 SVGIG (reference sequence). CDR3 region: CAWSLGRGSVNTEAFF. In nucleotides, the CDR3 is TGTGCCTGGAGCTTGGGCAGGGGGAGTGTGAACACTGAAGCTTTCTTT.

The chain is built from TRBV7-2 and TRBJ2-1; 8 nucleotides agree with TRBD2. The CDR3 covers 14 residues. The germline V gene has CDR1 SGHTA and CDR2 FQGNSA. After removal of 0 bases from V and 7 bases from J, the junction contained 2 bases not matched to a gene. The CDR3 loop is CASSLAPGGNEQFF. The CDR3 DNA is TGTGCCAGCAGCTTAGCTCCGGGAGGGAATGAGCAGTTCTTC.

The J gene is TRBJ2-7, the V gene TRBV11-2; TRBD2 matches at 7 bases. CDR3 length equals 15 residues. V gave up 1 base and J gave up 4 bases; unmatched junction bases: 7. Germline V lookup: CDR1 SGHAT, CDR2 FQNNGV. The CDR3 coding sequence is TGTGCCAGCAGCTTAGTCCTCGGCGGGAGTTACGAGCAGTACTTC. Translation gives CASSLVLGGSYEQYF.

V and J are TRBV5-5 and TRBJ1-5; D gene unclear. The CDR3 consists of 13 residues. Germline CDR1 and CDR2: SGHKS and YYEKEE (reference sequence). V lost 2 bases to trimming and J lost 5 bases, with 8 bases between them. CDR3 bases: TGTGCCAGCAGCTTTTCTTTCGATCAGCCCCAGCATTTT. Its protein product is CASSFSFDQPQHF.

The rearrangement links TRBV11-2 to TRBJ2-1, with TRBD2 identical over 12 bases. Germline lookup yields CDR1 SGHAT and CDR2 FQNNGV. The CDR3 runs to 18 residues. V lost 5 bases to trimming and J lost 9 bases; unmatched junction nucleotides: 17. For the CDR3, the DNA is TGTGCCAGCAGCCCAATTCGGGCTAGCGGGGGGGCCTTGAGTGAGCAGTTCTTC. It translates to CASSPIRASGGALSEQFF. Drawing the rest from reference TRBV11-2 and TRBJ2-1, the complete variable domain is EAGVAQSPRYKIIEKRQSVAFWCNPISGHATLYWYQQILGQGPKLLIQFQNNGVVDDSQLPKDRFSAERLKGVDSTLKIQPAKLEDSAVYLCASSPIRASGGALSEQFFGPGTRLTVL.

J is TRBJ1-1 and V is TRBV9; possible D gene TRBD1, 6 bases. The germline CDR1 and CDR2 sequences are SGDLS and YYNGEE. This CDR3 is built from 15 residues. The ends were cut back, 1 base at V and 1 base at J, with 11 bases in the middle. The CDR3 spells CASSVWDTWNTEAFF. The CDR3 nucleotides read TGTGCCAGCAGCGTATGGGACACCTGGAACACTGAAGCTTTCTTT.

The genes are TRBV9 and TRBJ2-3; D perhaps matches TRBD1 (6 bases). CDR1 SGDLS and CDR2 YYNGEE come from the germline V gene. The CDR3 loop spans 13 amino acids. V was trimmed by 0 bases and J by 7 bases, leaving 9 bases between them. The CDR3 DNA sequence: TGTGCCAGCAGCGTAGGGCAGGGGCATACGCAGTATTTT. It codes for CASSVGQGHTQYF.